This is a list of T cell receptor beta chains from one sample in a study of cytomegalovirus exposure and HLA in healthy donors. Assay: immunoSEQ multiplex PCR; the TCRdb copy retains only in-frame clones and omits some. The table has 140,000 or so clones, 65% to 90% seen once; the top ten hold less than 1.5%. Sequencing input: PBMCs. The receptor set was obtained from a female donor in good health and CMV-seronegative. Each CDR3 is given with its conserved first and last residue. D genes are given only for firm matches. Rows may omit the clone size; those that give it use once, few, many or a size class.

J: TRBJ2-5; size: NA; length: 14; D: NA; V: TRBV5-6; CDR3: CASSLGEIRPTQYF; DNA: TGTGCCAGCAGCCTGGGGGAGATACGGCCAACCCAGTACTTC
J: TRBJ2-7; size: NA; length: 15; D: NA; V: TRBV4-1; CDR3: CASSQDPGPWEEQYF; DNA: TGCGCCAGCAGCCAAGACCCCGGACCCTGGGAGGAGCAGTACTTC
J: TRBJ1-6; size: NA; length: 12; D: NA; V: TRBV13; CDR3: CASSAQGSPLHF; DNA: TGTGCCAGCAGCGCACAGGGTTCACCCCTCCACTTT
J: TRBJ2-1; size: NA; length: 16; D: TRBD2; V: TRBV19; CDR3: CASSVMPAGGNNEQFF; DNA: TGTGCCAGTAGTGTCATGCCGGCGGGAGGCAACAATGAGCAGTTCTTC
J: TRBJ1-2; size: NA; length: 14; D: TRBD1; V: TRBV29-1; CDR3: CSVSAGTGGYGYTF; DNA: TGCAGCGTTTCGGCCGGGACAGGGGGCTATGGCTACACCTTC
J: TRBJ2-7; size: NA; length: 13; D: NA; V: TRBV5-6; CDR3: CASNNRVSYEQYF; DNA: TGTGCCAGCAATAACAGGGTCTCCTACGAGCAGTACTTC
J: TRBJ2-1; size: NA; length: 14; D: NA; V: TRBV28; CDR3: CASSSRLVTNEQFF; DNA: TGTGCCAGCAGTTCTCGACTGGTTACCAATGAGCAGTTCTTC
J: TRBJ2-7; size: NA; length: 14; D: NA; V: TRBV28; CDR3: CASLTGVSSYEQYF; DNA: TGTGCCAGCCTCACGGGAGTGAGCTCCTACGAGCAGTACTTC
J: TRBJ2-5; size: NA; length: 13; D: NA; V: TRBV2; CDR3: CASTTDYQETQYF; DNA: TGTGCCAGCACGACAGACTACCAAGAGACCCAGTACTTC
J: TRBJ2-3; size: NA; length: 16; D: TRBD2; V: TRBV27; CDR3: CASRLGGLVSTDTQYF; DNA: TGTGCCAGCAGACTGGGAGGGTTGGTTTCCACAGATACGCAGTATTTT
J: TRBJ2-5; size: once; length: 15; D: TRBD1; V: TRBV29-1; CDR3: CSVCRDRAVRETQYF; DNA: TGCAGCGTATGTAGGGACAGGGCGGTTAGGGAGACCCAGTACTTC
J: TRBJ1-5; size: NA; length: 16; D: NA; V: TRBV19; CDR3: CASSIDLGGSNQPQHF; DNA: TGTGCCAGTAGTATCGATTTGGGAGGCAGCAATCAGCCCCAGCATTTT
J: TRBJ2-7; size: NA; length: 16; D: TRBD2; V: TRBV5-5; CDR3: CASSLAGTSWSYEQYF; DNA: TGTGCCAGCAGCTTGGCCGGGACTAGCTGGAGTTACGAGCAGTACTTC
J: TRBJ1-3; size: once; length: 14; D: NA; V: TRBV15; CDR3: CATSRDDTGNTIYF; DNA: TGTGCCACCAGCAGAGATGACACTGGAAACACCATATATTTT
J: TRBJ2-7; size: NA; length: 13; D: NA; V: TRBV14; CDR3: CASSHVGGTLKYF; DNA: TGTGCCAGCAGCCATGTCGGAGGGACTCTTAAGTACTTC
J: TRBJ1-2; size: few; length: 11; D: NA; V: TRBV2; CDR3: CASSQTEAYTF; DNA: TGTGCCAGCAGCCAAACAGAAGCCTACACCTTC
J: TRBJ2-1; size: NA; length: 13; D: NA; V: TRBV5-1; CDR3: CASRPQRRDEQFF; DNA: TGCGCCAGCAGGCCCCAACGGAGGGATGAGCAGTTCTTC
J: TRBJ2-7; size: NA; length: 16; D: TRBD1; V: TRBV7-6; CDR3: CASSLARGTGNYEQYF; DNA: TGTGCCAGCAGCTTAGCGCGCGGGACAGGGAACTACGAGCAGTACTTC
J: TRBJ1-1; size: NA; length: 14; D: NA; V: TRBV28; CDR3: CASSLSQGLTEAFF; DNA: TGTGCCAGCAGTTTATCCCAGGGGCTTACTGAAGCTTTCTTT
J: TRBJ1-2; size: NA; length: 12; D: TRBD1; V: TRBV14; CDR3: CASSPQGYGYTF; DNA: TGTGCCAGCAGCCCACAGGGGTATGGCTACACCTTC
J: TRBJ1-2; size: NA; length: 16; D: NA; V: TRBV5-1; CDR3: CASSLEGGAGKGGYTF; DNA: TGCGCCAGCAGCCTAGAAGGTGGGGCAGGGAAAGGCGGCTACACCTTC
J: TRBJ1-5; size: once; length: 15; D: TRBD1; V: TRBV19; CDR3: CASKGTGGKNQPQHF; DNA: TGTGCCAGTAAGGGAACAGGGGGAAAGAATCAGCCCCAGCATTTT
J: TRBJ1-4; size: NA; length: 15; D: NA; V: TRBV4-2; CDR3: CASSPTIRGDEKLFF; DNA: TGTGCCAGCAGCCCGACGATAAGGGGCGACGAAAAACTGTTTTTT
J: TRBJ2-7; size: few; length: 13; D: NA; V: TRBV6-7; CDR3: CASSYSMVYEQYF; DNA: TGTGCCAGCAGTTACTCGATGGTCTACGAGCAGTACTTC
J: TRBJ2-1; size: NA; length: 11; D: NA; V: TRBV27; CDR3: CASGQGDEQFF; DNA: TGTGCCAGCGGGCAGGGCGATGAGCAGTTCTTC
J: TRBJ1-5; size: NA; length: 14; D: NA; V: TRBV28; CDR3: CASGEGYSNQPQHF; DNA: TGTGCCAGCGGTGAGGGATATAGCAATCAGCCCCAGCATTTT
J: TRBJ2-1; size: NA; length: 14; D: TRBD2; V: TRBV28; CDR3: CASSGGLGYNEQFF; DNA: TGTGCCAGCAGTGGGGGACTAGGCTACAATGAGCAGTTCTTC